The 14 T cell receptor beta chains below were found in one sample sequenced in a study of identifying expanded T cells in peripheral blood. The repertoire was sequenced with immunoSEQ multiplex PCR; TCRdb's copy has only in-frame clones and lacks some. This sample has around 84,000 clones, with approximately 90% found just once. The specimen sequenced was blood. All receptors derive from a person aged 18 to 75 in good health.

The chain has TRBV5-5 and TRBJ1-2; 10 nucleotides match TRBD1. The germline V gene has CDR1 SGHKS and CDR2 YYEKEE (reference sequence). CDR3 length equals 14 residues. Unmatched junction bases numbered 3, after V lost 5 bases and J lost 2 bases. CDR3 sequence: CASSTDRGNYGYTF. The CDR3 DNA sequence: TGTGCCAGCAGTACGGACAGGGGGAACTATGGCTACACCTTC.

The chain carries TRBV19 and TRBJ2-1; D gene unclear. V gave up 4 bases and J gave up 5 bases, with 3 bases separating them. This CDR3 contains 11 residues. Germline CDR1 reads LNHDA; CDR2 reads SQIVND (reference sequence). The CDR3 sequence: CASSTNNEQFF. The DNA for the CDR3 is TGTGCCAGTAGTACAAACAATGAGCAGTTCTTC.

This clone has a single count. The CDR3 is CASSPLGGLLLYGYTF. CDR3 sequence (DNA): TGTGCCAGCTCACCATTAGGCGGGCTTTTATTATATGGCTACACCTTC. V gene TRBV18 combines with J gene TRBJ1-2, with D unclear. Trimming left V 2 bases short and J 5 bases short, with 18 bases between. Germline-derived CDR1 and CDR2 are KGHSH and LQKENI. This CDR3 is built from 16 residues.

This clone was seen only once. The chain recombines TRBV5-1 with TRBJ2-3; D is ambiguous. V gave up 0 bases and J gave up 2 bases, with 7 bases separating them. This CDR3 contains 14 residues. Germline lookup yields CDR1 SGHRS and CDR2 YFSETQ. The CDR3 protein is CASSLVASTDTQYF. CDR3 coding DNA: TGCGCCAGCAGCTTGGTGGCTTCCACAGATACGCAGTATTTT.

The chain carries TRBV6-6 and TRBJ2-2; no clear D. The V end was cut by 5 bases, the J end by 4 bases, with 17 bases between. Germline lookup yields CDR1 MNHNY and CDR2 SVGAGI (reference sequence). This CDR3 region has 16 residues. CDR3 in amino acids: CASSVSKKSATGELFF. In DNA, the CDR3 is TGTGCCAGCAGTGTATCGAAAAAAAGTGCCACCGGGGAGCTGTTTTTT.

This sequence joins TRBV6-4 and TRBJ1-6; D might be TRBD1 (6 bases). The CDR3 covers 13 residues. The V end lost 8 bases, the J end lost 11 bases, and 16 bases lay between the germline ends. CDR1 and CDR2 from the germline V gene are MRHNA and SNTAGT. For the CDR3, the DNA is TGTGCCAGCGCAAGATCAGGGGATACACCCCTCCACTTT. Translated: CASARSGDTPLHF.

The chain links TRBV14 to TRBJ1-1; TRBD1 might be the D (5 bases). This CDR3 spans 16 amino acids. Germline values: CDR1 SGHDN, CDR2 FVKESK. V was trimmed by 7 bases and J by 5 bases, leaving 23 bases between them. In nucleotides, the CDR3 is TGTGCCAGCACCACCCAGCTCGGGGGGGGTGGAACTGAAGCTTTCTTT. This sequence encodes CASTTQLGGGGTEAFF.

The V and J genes are TRBV5-6 and TRBJ2-7; possible D gene TRBD1, 6 bases. CDR3 size: 12 residues. Trimming took 2 bases from V and 6 from J, leaving 9 bases between them. CDR1 SGHDT and CDR2 YYEEEE come from the germline V gene. CDR3 region: CASSFRQAEQYF. CDR3 nucleotides: TGTGCCAGCAGCTTTCGACAGGCCGAGCAGTACTTC.

The CDR3 reads CASSPRQGLGETQYF. The CDR3 DNA sequence: TGTGCCAGCAGCCCTCGACAGGGTTTGGGGGAGACCCAGTACTTC. This chain connects TRBV7-9 to TRBJ2-5; TRBD1 agrees at 7 bases. Germline trimming cut 5 bases from V and 5 bases from J; bases unmatched to any gene: 11. Germline loops: CDR1 SEHNR, CDR2 FQNEAQ (reference sequence). The CDR3 sequence is 15 residues long.

The chain couples TRBV2 to TRBJ2-3; a weak D match, TRBD2 (5 bases). Germline CDR1 and CDR2: SNHLY and FYNNEI. This CDR3 is built from 15 residues. V lost 2 bases and J 1 base, leaving 10 bases between the germline ends. CDR3 nucleotides: TGTGCCAGCAGTGAAAGGGAGAAGGGCACAGATACGCAGTATTTT. It yields the protein CASSEREKGTDTQYF.

The table lists this clone with a count of one. The chain has TRBV19 and TRBJ2-2; a weak D match, TRBD2 (5 bases). V gave up 3 bases and J gave up 4 bases, with 15 bases separating them. Germline CDR1 and CDR2: LNHDA and SQIVND (reference sequence). The length of the CDR3 is 16 residues. The CDR3 DNA follows: TGTGCCAGTAGTATGCCCCTCGGAGGTAGCACCGGGGAGCTGTTTTTT. Translating it yields CASSMPLGGSTGELFF.

The chain recombines TRBV7-3 with TRBJ2-3; 7 bases fit TRBD2. V lost 5 bases and J lost 2; bases outside the gene matches: 10. Germline-derived CDR1 and CDR2 are SGHTA and FQGTGA. The CDR3 covers 16 residues. In nucleotides, the CDR3 is TGTGCCAGCAGCGACGGTGGGAGGGGAGACACAGATACGCAGTATTTT. Its protein product is CASSDGGRGDTDTQYF.

The chain couples TRBV11-2 to TRBJ1-2, with D possibly matching TRBD1 (6 bases). From germline, CDR1 is SGHAT and CDR2 FQNNGV. CDR3 size: 13 residues. V gave up 2 bases and J gave up 8 bases, with 12 bases separating them. The CDR3 is CASSLNRVGGYTF. As DNA, the CDR3 is TGTGCCAGCAGCTTAAACAGGGTCGGAGGCTACACCTTC. The variable domain in full, with the rest retrieved from reference TRBV11-2 and TRBJ1-2, is EAGVAQSPRYKIIEKRQSVAFWCNPISGHATLYWYQQILGQGPKLLIQFQNNGVVDDSQLPKDRFSAERLKGVDSTLKIQPAKLEDSAVYLCASSLNRVGGYTFGSGTRLTVV.

This chain links TRBV7-2 with TRBJ1-5; the D is unclear. The CDR3 sequence is 12 residues long. V lost 8 bases and J lost 4, with 9 bases in between. CDR1 is SGHTA, CDR2 FQGNSA, per germline. CDR3 loop: CASSKVNQPQHF. DNA for the CDR3: TGTGCCAGCTCTAAAGTTAATCAGCCCCAGCATTTT. The entire variable domain, with the rest obtained from reference TRBV7-2 and TRBJ1-5, is as follows: GAGVSQSPSNKVTEKGKDVELRCDPISGHTALYWYRQSLGQGLEFLIYFQGNSAPDKSGLPSDRFSAERTGGSVSTLTIQRTQQEDSAVYLCASSKVNQPQHFGDGTRLSIL.